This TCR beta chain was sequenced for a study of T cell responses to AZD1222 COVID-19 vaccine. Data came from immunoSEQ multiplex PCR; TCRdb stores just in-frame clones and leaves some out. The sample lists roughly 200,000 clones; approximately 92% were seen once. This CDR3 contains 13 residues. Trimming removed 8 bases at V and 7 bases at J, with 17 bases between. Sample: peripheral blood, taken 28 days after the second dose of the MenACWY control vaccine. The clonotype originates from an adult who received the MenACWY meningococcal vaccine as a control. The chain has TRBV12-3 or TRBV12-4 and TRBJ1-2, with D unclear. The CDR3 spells CASGPSLGFGYTF. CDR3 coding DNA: TGTGCCAGCGGCCCTTCTCTGGGGTTTGGCTACACCTTC.